The 5 T cell receptor beta chains given below trace back to one sample, sequenced in a study of technical replicates of blood from a few donors. Libraries were prepared by immunoSEQ multiplex PCR; TCRdb keeps only in-frame clonotypes and omits some of them. The sample comprises about 14,000 clones, more than 75% of which are singletons, and roughly 13% rests with the top ten. Sequencing used PBMCs. All receptors come from a human donor in good health.

The chain recombines TRBV15 with TRBJ1-5; D is undetermined. The germline CDR1 and CDR2 sequences are LNHNV and YYDKDF (reference sequence). This CDR3 spans 14 amino acids. V was pared by 1 base and J by 4 bases, with 8 bases between. The CDR3 is CATSRGQENQPQHF. The CDR3 DNA follows: TGTGCCACCAGCAGAGGTCAGGAAAATCAGCCCCAGCATTTT.

The rearrangement links TRBV7-9 to TRBJ2-2, with TRBD2 identical over 7 bases. CDR3 length: 17 amino acids. V gave up 5 bases and J gave up 0 bases; unmatched junction bases: 9. The germline V gene has CDR1 SEHNR and CDR2 FQNEAQ (reference sequence). CDR3 residues: CASSPRLAVANTGELFF. The DNA for the CDR3 is TGTGCCAGCAGCCCCCGCCTAGCGGTGGCGAACACCGGGGAGCTGTTTTTT.

The rearrangement uses TRBV6-1 and TRBJ1-1, with D tentatively TRBD1 (5 bases). This CDR3 is 16 amino acids long. Per germline, CDR1 MNHNS and CDR2 SASEGT. The germline V and J ends were trimmed by 2 bases and 0 bases, with 13 bases remaining between them. CDR3 bases: TGTGCCAGCAGTGAATCGGCAAACAGGCTGAACACTGAAGCTTTCTTT. Residues: CASSESANRLNTEAFF.

A single count supports this clone. The rearrangement links TRBV7-9 to TRBJ1-1; no firm D call. Germline V gene lookup returns CDR1 SEHNR and CDR2 FQNEAQ (reference sequence). Trimming stripped 2 bases from V and 3 bases from J, with 13 bases between. The CDR3 is 15 residues long. The CDR3 bases are TGTGCCAGCAGCTTATTAGTCTCGTCGGACACTGAAGCTTTCTTT. Translating gives CASSLLVSSDTEAFF.

J is TRBJ2-3 and V is TRBV29-1; weak D call: TRBD1 (6 bases). The V gene lost 8 bases and the J gene lost 5 bases, with 14 bases spanning the gap. The CDR3 spans 12 residues. From germline, CDR1 is SQVTM and CDR2 ANQGSEA. The CDR3 DNA follows: TGCAGCTTTCGACAGGATGAAGATACGCAGTATTTT. This translates into CSFRQDEDTQYF.